These 23 T cell receptor beta chains share one sample of origin, sequenced in a study of blood T cell repertoires in COVID-19. Clones were read by immunoSEQ multiplex PCR, and TCRdb kept only the in-frame ones, dropping some. The sample carries some 200,000 clones, 70% to 90% recorded once. Sequences were obtained from peripheral blood. The receptor set was obtained from a human donor in a cohort sampled during active COVID-19.

The chain has TRBV7-2 and TRBJ2-3, with 12 bases identical to TRBD2. The junction had 8 bases not matched to a gene; V was cut back by 5 bases and J by 2 bases. The CDR3 is 17 amino acids. Looked up from germline, CDR1 is SGHTA and CDR2 is FQGNSA. CDR3 loop: CASSPGTSGQATDTQYF. The DNA of the CDR3 is TGTGCCAGCAGCCCGGGGACTAGCGGGCAAGCCACAGATACGCAGTATTTT. Based on the CDR3 plus reference TRBV7-2 and TRBJ2-3, the full variable domain is GAGVSQSPSNKVTEKGKDVELRCDPISGHTALYWYRQSLGQGLEFLIYFQGNSAPDKSGLPSDRFSAERTGGSVSTLTIQRTQQEDSAVYLCASSPGTSGQATDTQYFGPGTRLTVL.

The chain couples TRBV4-3 to TRBJ1-2, with D hard to call. The CDR3 totals 15 residues. From germline, CDR1 is LGHNA and CDR2 YSLEER. Trimming cost V 0 bases and J 2 bases, with 10 bases left between them. The CDR3 DNA reads TGCGCCAGCAGCCAAGATGGCCACGGGAACTATGGCTACACCTTC. Encoded protein: CASSQDGHGNYGYTF.

This clone was seen just once. The V gene is TRBV19, the J gene TRBJ1-3; the D gene is possibly TRBD1 (5 bases). This CDR3 has 16 amino acids. Germline CDR1 is LNHDA and CDR2 is SQIVND (reference sequence). Trimming removed 9 bases from V and 4 bases from J, with 22 bases in between. The CDR3 reads CASLTEVAGLGNTIYF. For the CDR3, the DNA is TGTGCCAGCCTTACCGAGGTAGCGGGGCTCGGAAACACCATATATTTT.

This chain uses TRBV2 with TRBJ1-6, with unresolved D. Germline CDR1 and CDR2: SNHLY and FYNNEI. The CDR3 totals 14 residues. V was clipped by 8 bases and J by 0 bases, with 8 bases between them. The CDR3 nucleotides are TGTGCCAGCGGGCCGAGCTCCTATAATTCACCCCTCCACTTT. Translation gives CASGPSSYNSPLHF.

The chain employs TRBV24-1 and TRBJ2-7, with 9 nucleotides matching TRBD1. Trimming at V came to 5 bases and at J to 1 base, leaving 11 bases not matched to a gene. The germline V gene encodes CDR1 KGHDR and CDR2 SFDVKD. The CDR3 length is 17 residues. CDR3 residues: CATSASLGQGRSYEQYF. DNA for the CDR3: TGTGCCACCAGTGCGAGCCTCGGACAGGGGCGTTCCTACGAGCAGTACTTC.

The CDR3, as DNA: TGTGCCACCAGCAGAGGGGGAACAGGGGGAACAGATACGCAGTATTTT. Its protein product is CATSRGGTGGTDTQYF. The rearrangement uses TRBV15 and TRBJ2-3, with 8 nucleotides matching TRBD1. CDR1 and CDR2 from the germline V gene are LNHNV and YYDKDF (reference sequence). V lost 1 base and J lost 3; bases outside the gene matches: 6. This CDR3 is 16 amino acids long.

The V and J genes are TRBV7-8 and TRBJ2-7; possibly TRBD1 for D (5 bases). This CDR3 has 15 residues. Germline V gene sequence: CDR1 SGHVS, CDR2 FQNEAQ. Trimming took off 1 base at V and 3 bases at J, with 13 bases between the two ends. CDR3 coding DNA: TGTGCCAGCAGCTTAGTGGTGGCCAGGGACTACGAGCAGTACTTC. Translated, it gives CASSLVVARDYEQYF. Using reference TRBV7-8 and TRBJ2-7 for the parts outside the CDR3, the full variable domain is GAGVSQSPRYKVAKRGQDVALRCDPISGHVSLFWYQQALGQGPEFLTYFQNEAQLDKSGLPSDRFFAERPEGSVSTLKIQRTQQEDSAVYLCASSLVVARDYEQYFGPGTRLTVT.

The chain recombines TRBV5-1 with TRBJ1-3, with TRBD1 matching 7 bases. CDR3 size: 15 residues. Germline CDR1 and CDR2: SGHRS and YFSETQ. Losses at the gene ends were 4 bases for V and 0 bases for J; bases not matched to a gene: 4. The CDR3 DNA reads as TGCGCCAGCAGCGGAGGGACAGCCTCTGGAAACACCATATATTTT. It translates to CASSGGTASGNTIYF.

This chain links TRBV28 with TRBJ2-3, with D hard to call. Looked up from germline, CDR1 is MDHEN and CDR2 is SYDVKM. Between the trimmed V and J ends, which lost 6 bases and 7 bases, there was a span of 11 bases. The CDR3 consists of 12 residues. CDR3 protein: CASSLTTNTQYF. In DNA, the CDR3 is TGTGCCAGCAGCCTAACTACAAATACGCAGTATTTT. The full variable domain, its missing parts supplied by reference TRBV28 and TRBJ2-3, is DVKVTQSSRYLVKRTGEKVFLECVQDMDHENMFWYRQDPGLGLRLIYFSYDVKMKEKGDIPEGYSVSREKKERFSLILESASTNQTSMYLCASSLTTNTQYFGPGTRLTVL.

The V and J genes are TRBV19 and TRBJ2-3, with TRBD1 as a possible D gene (5 bases). In germline, CDR1 is LNHDA, CDR2 SQIVND (reference sequence). With 5 bases removed from V and 2 bases from J, the gap between germline ends came to 14 bases. The CDR3 spans 15 residues. CDR3 sequence (DNA): TGTGCCAGTAGTGCTCCAGGGCGAGTCACAGATACGCAGTATTTT. It encodes CASSAPGRVTDTQYF.

The chain uses TRBV7-6 and TRBJ2-3; 13 positions match TRBD2. With 6 bases clipped from V and 4 bases from J, the junction kept 13 bases outside the gene matches. The CDR3 totals 18 residues. Germline CDR1 SGHVS, CDR2 FNYEAQ. The CDR3 protein is CASRPVPGLAGRADTQYF. In nucleotides, the CDR3 is TGTGCCAGCAGACCTGTCCCGGGACTAGCGGGGAGGGCAGATACGCAGTATTTT.

The rearrangement uses TRBV28 and TRBJ1-6, with D perhaps matching TRBD1 (5 bases). Trimming removed 3 bases from V and 5 bases from J, with 11 bases in between. The germline gives CDR1 MDHEN, CDR2 SYDVKM. The CDR3 loop spans 15 amino acids. CDR3: CASSFAGPDNSPLHF. CDR3 sequence (DNA): TGTGCCAGCAGTTTTGCGGGGCCTGATAATTCACCCCTCCACTTT.

The CDR3 region is CASSPQGLSQPQHF. CDR3 sequence (DNA): TGTGCCAGCTCACCACAGGGGTTAAGTCAGCCCCAGCATTTT. This sequence joins TRBV18 and TRBJ1-5; tentatively, D is TRBD1 (5 bases). Germline lookup yields CDR1 KGHSH and CDR2 LQKENI. This CDR3 contains 14 residues. Deletions cut 1 base from V and 6 bases from J, with 10 bases between.

The J gene is TRBJ2-1, the V gene TRBV11-3; tentatively, D is TRBD1 (5 bases). Germline CDR1 SGHNT, CDR2 YENEEA. V lost 5 bases and J 5 bases, leaving 10 bases between the germline ends. The CDR3 has 13 amino acids. The DNA for the CDR3 is TGTGCCAGCAGCCTAGGGGCTGACAATGAGCAGTTCTTC. It is translated as CASSLGADNEQFF.

This clone has just one count. The V and J genes are TRBV5-4 and TRBJ1-6, with 10 positions matching TRBD1. V shed 3 bases and J 8 bases; nucleotides not matched to a gene: 8. This CDR3 spans 16 amino acids. Germline-derived CDR1 and CDR2 are SGHNT and YYREEE (reference sequence). CDR3 loop: CASSSGGQGYDSPLHF. The CDR3 DNA is TGTGCCAGCAGCTCCGGGGGACAGGGGTATGATTCACCCCTCCACTTT. Filled out from reference TRBV5-4 and TRBJ1-6, the complete variable domain reads ETGVTQSPTHLIKTRGQQVTLRCSSQSGHNTVSWYQQALGQGPQFIFQYYREEENGRGNFPPRFSGLQFPNYSSELNVNALELDDSALYLCASSSGGQGYDSPLHFGNGTRLTVT.

The V call is TRBV4-2, the J call TRBJ2-2; D is possibly TRBD2 (5 bases). CDR1 LGHNA and CDR2 YNFKEQ come from the germline V gene. This CDR3 is built from 16 residues. The V end lost 0 bases, the J end lost 5 bases, and 13 bases lay between the germline ends. The CDR3, as DNA: TGTGCCAGCAGCCAAGATTGGTTAGCGCAGACCGGGGAGCTGTTTTTT. This codes for CASSQDWLAQTGELFF.

V and J are TRBV28 and TRBJ2-2; 7 bases align to TRBD1. The CDR3 is 15 residues long. J lost 4 bases, V lost 6 bases, and 8 bases had no gene match. Per the germline V gene, CDR1 is MDHEN and CDR2 is SYDVKM. CDR3: CASRQFGTATGELFF. CDR3 nucleotides: TGTGCCAGCAGGCAGTTCGGGACAGCCACCGGGGAGCTGTTTTTT.

DNA for the CDR3: TGTGCCAGCAGCTCCCGGGACAGGTTATTCGGCGGGGAGCTGTTTTTT. Protein product: CASSSRDRLFGGELFF. The chain joins TRBV14 to TRBJ2-2; TRBD1 aligns across 8 bases. V was pared by 5 bases and J by 7 bases, with 12 bases of the junction left unmatched. CDR3 length equals 16 residues. CDR1 and CDR2 (germline): SGHDN, FVKESK.

V gene TRBV3-1 (or the pseudogene TRBV3-2) combines with J gene TRBJ1-2; D is possibly TRBD1 (6 bases). Germline V gives CDR1 LGHDT, CDR2 YNNKEL (reference sequence). The CDR3 is made up of 15 amino acids. V dropped 5 bases and J dropped 6 bases, with 19 bases sitting between them. CDR3 loop: CASSARDTPRHGYTF. The DNA for the CDR3 is TGTGCCAGCAGCGCCCGGGACACCCCAAGGCATGGCTACACCTTC.

Notes on this clone: The same CDR3 arises from other DNA sequences in this sample as well. The rearrangement uses TRBV28 and TRBJ2-5, with 9 bases fitting TRBD1. The ends lost 4 bases at V and 2 bases at J; junction bases unmatched: 2. The CDR3 runs 14 residues. CDR1 MDHEN and CDR2 SYDVKM come from the germline V gene. CDR3 DNA sequence: TGTGCCAGCAGTTGGGGACAGGGTCAAGAGACCCAGTACTTC. Protein sequence: CASSWGQGQETQYF.

CDR3 in DNA: TGTGCCAGCAGCCAAGACTCCGGGACAGGGGGCCCGAGATCAGTAACCCAGTACTTC. Translation: CASSQDSGTGGPRSVTQYF. The chain combines TRBV3-1 (or the pseudogene TRBV3-2) with TRBJ2-5, with TRBD1 matching 12 bases. Germline V gives CDR1 LGHDT, CDR2 YNNKEL (reference sequence). The CDR3 runs to 19 residues. The V gene end was trimmed by 0 bases and the J gene end by 8 bases; junction bases not matched to a gene: 16.

The chain is built from TRBV4-1 and TRBJ2-2; TRBD2 agrees at 8 bases. This CDR3 has 16 residues. The J segment lost 1 base and the V segment lost 0 bases, leaving 1 base of the junction unmatched. Germline-derived CDR1 and CDR2 are MGHRA and YSYEKL. CDR3 DNA: TGCGCCAGCAGCCAAGAAACTAGCGGGAACACCGGGGAGCTGTTTTTT. It encodes CASSQETSGNTGELFF.

This chain joins TRBV5-4 and TRBJ1-6; D is uncertain. The CDR3 extends over 16 amino acids. In germline, CDR1 is SGHNT, CDR2 YYREEE (reference sequence). Trimming removed 0 bases from V and 7 bases from J, with 14 bases in between. CDR3 DNA sequence: TGTGCCAGCAGCTTGGGCTGGGCAGATTCCAATTCACCCCTCCACTTT. It is translated as CASSLGWADSNSPLHF.